These 14 T cell receptor beta chains share one sample of origin, sequenced in a study of vaccination effects on CD4 cells after COVID-19. The assay was immunoSEQ multiplex PCR, and TCRdb's table has in-frame clones only and misses some. In the table there are about 71,000 clones, about four fifths of which are singletons. Using viral peptide pools, the ViraFEST assay grew out antigen-specific CD4+ T cells prior to sequencing. Having been cultured for 10 days, the cells underwent CD4+ T cell isolation. No vaccinee had earlier SARS-CoV-2 infection, and nucleocapsid antibodies were negative. The antigens of these receptors remain unknown. The sample in question was CD4+ T cells from PBMCs cultured with SARS-CoV-2 spike peptides, obtained before COVID-19 vaccination. The receptors were sampled from a human donor who received a COVID-19 vaccine.

The V and J genes are TRBV5-1 and TRBJ2-3; perhaps TRBD1 as D (5 bases). V lost 4 bases and J lost 2, with 14 bases in between. Germline V lookup: CDR1 SGHRS, CDR2 YFSETQ. The CDR3 sequence is 15 residues long. CDR3 nucleotide sequence: TGCGCCAGCAGCACCGGACACTTACCCACAGATACGCAGTATTTT. It codes for CASSTGHLPTDTQYF.

This sequence joins TRBV19 and TRBJ1-2; no reliable D call. CDR1 is LNHDA, CDR2 SQIVND, per germline (reference sequence). The CDR3 has 13 amino acids. The V and J ends lost 5 bases and 4 bases respectively, with 11 bases between them. CDR3 DNA sequence: TGTGCCAGTAGTTTCACCGCAGCCTATGGCTACACCTTC. It encodes CASSFTAAYGYTF.

The chain carries TRBV18 and TRBJ2-1; D is perhaps TRBD1 (5 bases). Germline assignment: CDR1 KGHSH and CDR2 LQKENI. The CDR3 consists of 15 residues. The V gene lost 5 bases and the J gene lost 0 bases, with 11 bases spanning the gap. This CDR3 is CASSDSAGSYNEQFF. Here the CDR3 DNA reads TGTGCCAGCTCAGACAGCGCTGGCTCCTACAATGAGCAGTTCTTC.

The chain combines TRBV9 with TRBJ1-1; possibly TRBD1 for D (6 bases). Germline V lookup: CDR1 SGDLS, CDR2 YYNGEE. There are 14 residues in the CDR3. Trimming took 0 bases from V and 1 from J, leaving 7 bases between them. CDR3 protein: CASSVGGANTEAFF. The CDR3, as DNA: TGTGCCAGCAGCGTAGGGGGGGCGAACACTGAAGCTTTCTTT.

The chain joins TRBV9 to TRBJ2-1; 9 nucleotides line up with TRBD2. Germline trimming cut 7 bases from V and 8 bases from J; bases unmatched to any gene: 13. The germline gives CDR1 SGDLS, CDR2 YYNGEE. The CDR3 runs to 15 residues. CDR3 DNA: TGTGCCAGCTCCGCCGCAGCGGGGGGCCGGTATGAGCAGTTCTTC. This sequence encodes CASSAAAGGRYEQFF.

This chain uses TRBV11-2 with TRBJ1-1, with D hard to call. Between the trimmed V and J ends, which lost 3 bases and 3 bases, there was a span of 8 bases. This CDR3 has 13 amino acids. Looked up from germline, CDR1 is SGHAT and CDR2 is FQNNGV. CDR3 bases: TGTGCCAGCAGCTTGTATGGGGACACTGAAGCTTTCTTT. This translates into CASSLYGDTEAFF. The full variable domain, its missing parts supplied by reference TRBV11-2 and TRBJ1-1, is EAGVAQSPRYKIIEKRQSVAFWCNPISGHATLYWYQQILGQGPKLLIQFQNNGVVDDSQLPKDRFSAERLKGVDSTLKIQPAKLEDSAVYLCASSLYGDTEAFFGQGTRLTVV.

The V call is TRBV5-4, the J call TRBJ1-6; maybe TRBD1 (6 bases). Trimming removed 3 bases from V and 7 bases from J, with 14 bases in between. Germline CDR1 is SGHNT and CDR2 is YYREEE (reference sequence). The CDR3 is made up of 15 amino acids. The CDR3 DNA is TGTGCCAGCAGCTCCCGGACAGAGCCCAATTCACCCCTCCACTTT. Translated, it gives CASSSRTEPNSPLHF.

This sequence joins TRBV4-1 and TRBJ1-2, with TRBD1 matching 9 bases. V lost 0 bases and J lost 0; bases outside the gene matches: 8. Germline CDR1 is MGHRA and CDR2 is YSYEKL. The CDR3 totals 18 residues. The CDR3, as DNA: TGCGCCAGCAGCCAAGATCGGACAGGGGATCTGGCTAACTATGGCTACACCTTC. Its translation is CASSQDRTGDLANYGYTF.

There are a few counts of this clone. The V and J genes are TRBV27 and TRBJ1-2; 12 bases line up with TRBD1. The V and J ends lost 8 bases and 5 bases, in that order; junction bases with no gene match: 12. Germline-derived CDR1 and CDR2 are MNHEY and SMNVEV (reference sequence). CDR3 length: 16 amino acids. This CDR3 is CASLHWGTGGRYGYTF. Written as DNA, the CDR3 is TGTGCCAGCCTACATTGGGGGACAGGGGGCAGGTATGGCTACACCTTC.

This clone has only one observation. The J gene is TRBJ1-4, the V gene TRBV6-5, with 10 bases fitting TRBD1. The germline CDR1 and CDR2 sequences are MNHEY and SVGAGI. V lost 10 bases to trimming and J lost 6 bases; unmatched junction nucleotides: 5. The CDR3 runs to 13 residues. The CDR3 is CATRTGGYEKLFF. CDR3 in DNA: TGTGCCACCCGGACAGGGGGTTATGAAAAACTGTTTTTT.

This clone appeared a single time. The chain has TRBV21-1 and TRBJ1-5. TRBV21-1 is described as a pseudogene. The CDR3 is 16 amino acids. CDR3 in DNA: TGTGCCAGCAGCAAAGAGGGTGCGTTCGGCAATCAGCCCCAGCATTTT. Its protein is CASSKEGAFGNQPQHF.

V usage is TRBV19 and J usage is TRBJ1-2; TRBD1 matches at 8 bases. The germline CDR1 and CDR2 sequences are LNHDA and SQIVND (reference sequence). The V and J ends lost 5 bases and 2 bases, in that order; junction bases with no gene match: 7. The CDR3 is made up of 15 amino acids. CDR3 nucleotides: TGTGCCAGTAGTTCCCGCGGGACAGGCAACTATGGCTACACCTTC. Translating gives CASSSRGTGNYGYTF.

V gene TRBV10-3 combines with J gene TRBJ2-7; D possibly uses TRBD1 or TRBD2 (6 bases each). The germline V gene encodes CDR1 ENHRY and CDR2 SYGVKD. The CDR3 is 15 amino acids. Trimming left V 0 bases short and J 5 bases short, with 14 bases between. In DNA, the CDR3 is TGTGCCATCAGTGAGTCGGGGGGCTCATGGAACGAGCAGTACGTC. This translates into CAISESGGSWNEQYV.

This chain uses TRBV18 with TRBJ2-5; 10 bases are shared with TRBD1. V shed 6 bases, J shed 4 bases, and the junction held 5 bases outside the gene matches. In germline, CDR1 is KGHSH, CDR2 LQKENI. CDR3 length: 14 residues. This CDR3 is CASSPGQGRETQYF. CDR3 nucleotide sequence: TGTGCCAGCTCTCCGGGACAGGGGCGAGAGACCCAGTACTTC.